Sequencing of this T cell receptor beta chain was carried out in a study of shared clonotypes between healthy human individuals. Sequencing was performed with immunoSEQ multiplex PCR; in TCRdb, only in-frame clones are kept and a portion is missing. The profile shows some 2.3 million clones, over 90% of them singletons. Germline trimming cut 3 bases from V and 7 bases from J; bases unmatched to any gene: 9. The CDR3 loop spans 16 amino acids. The germline CDR1 and CDR2 sequences are SGHTA and FQGNSA. This chain links TRBV7-2 with TRBJ2-4; TRBD2 aligns across 10 bases. This TCR derives from a man younger than 35 in good health. Some clones in this sample may be carry-over from other donors' samples. Sequencing was done on a sample of naive CD4+ T cells from PBMCs. Subset in this sample: CD45RA+ positively selected. CDR3: CASSFGTSVVGNIQYF. CDR3 DNA: TGTGCCAGCAGCTTTGGGACTAGCGTTGTTGGTAACATTCAGTACTTC.